Presented here are 14 T cell receptor beta chains from one specimen sequenced in a study of brain T cells in children with intractable seizures. Clones were read by immunoSEQ multiplex PCR, and TCRdb kept only the in-frame ones, dropping some. The data contain under 150,000 clones, approximately 94% of them seen just once; the ten biggest clones take up under 4.5%. This material consisted of peripheral blood, taken at surgery. Receptor source: a boy younger than two with hemimegalencephaly and intractable seizures.

This chain joins TRBV28 and TRBJ2-5; D may be TRBD1 (5 bases). CDR1 MDHEN and CDR2 SYDVKM come from the germline V gene. Trimming removed 3 bases from V and 3 bases from J, with 8 bases in between. The CDR3 is 13 residues long. The CDR3 DNA follows: TGTGCCAGCAGTTTGACAGTAGAAGAGACCCAGTACTTC. Translated, it gives CASSLTVEETQYF.

This clone was observed once. The chain combines TRBV28 with TRBJ2-7, with a possible D match to TRBD2 (9 bases). This CDR3 region has 20 residues. Germline V lookup: CDR1 MDHEN, CDR2 SYDVKM. V lost 3 bases and J lost 4, with 31 bases in between. The CDR3 here is CASSFHGQGSSGRYLYEQYF. The DNA for the CDR3 is TGTGCCAGCAGTTTTCACGGACAGGGTAGTAGCGGGAGATATTTGTACGAGCAGTACTTC.

The chain couples TRBV7-8 to TRBJ1-5; D perhaps matches TRBD1 (5 bases). This CDR3 is 16 amino acids long. In germline, CDR1 is SGHVS, CDR2 FQNEAQ. The V end lost 5 bases, the J end lost 1 base, and 15 bases lay between the germline ends. CDR3 loop: CASSPTQGGSNQPQHF. In nucleotides, the CDR3 is TGTGCCAGCAGCCCAACCCAGGGCGGAAGCAATCAGCCCCAGCATTTT.

This clone showed up just once. This chain uses TRBV11-2 with TRBJ2-1, with 7 bases that match TRBD2. This CDR3 is built from 15 residues. V trimming: 6 bases; J trimming: 6 bases; junction bases outside the gene matches: 11. The V gene's germline CDR1 is SGHAT and CDR2 FQNNGV. The CDR3 nucleotides are TGTGCCAGCAGTGACTACGGAGCGGGAATCAATGAGCAGTTCTTC. It encodes CASSDYGAGINEQFF.

The V and J genes are TRBV19 and TRBJ2-1; a weak D match, TRBD2 (5 bases). There are 14 residues in the CDR3. Between the trimmed V and J ends, which lost 2 bases and 9 bases, there was a span of 14 bases. Per germline, CDR1 LNHDA and CDR2 SQIVND (reference sequence). This CDR3 is CASSILAPSGEQFF. The CDR3 DNA reads TGTGCCAGTAGTATACTAGCCCCCTCCGGTGAGCAGTTCTTC.

The gene calls are TRBV5-4 and TRBJ2-3; 9 nucleotides match TRBD1. V dropped 1 base and J dropped 5; count of bases not matched to a gene: 8. The CDR3 length is 16 residues. From germline, CDR1 is SGHNT and CDR2 YYREEE (reference sequence). The CDR3 protein is CASSLSRGQGLDTQYF. The CDR3 region has the DNA TGTGCCAGCAGCTTGTCCCGCGGACAGGGGTTAGATACGCAGTATTTT.

The chain links TRBV28 to TRBJ2-1, with TRBD2 matching 15 bases. Germline CDR1 MDHEN, CDR2 SYDVKM. V lost 7 bases to trimming and J lost 9 bases; unmatched junction nucleotides: 4. This CDR3 contains 14 residues. The CDR3 spells CASTRTSGRAEQFF. The CDR3 DNA is TGTGCCAGCACCAGGACTAGCGGGAGGGCTGAGCAGTTCTTC.

This chain links TRBV30 with TRBJ2-7; D not certain. The CDR3 totals 13 residues. Germline V gives CDR1 GTSNPN, CDR2 SVGIG (reference sequence). Trimming took 3 bases from V and 2 from J, leaving 11 bases between them. The CDR3 loop is CAWSPTLTYEQYF. The CDR3 region has the DNA TGTGCCTGGAGCCCCACCCTCACCTACGAGCAGTACTTC.

This chain uses TRBV18 with TRBJ2-1; D is uncertain. Looked up from germline, CDR1 is KGHSH and CDR2 is LQKENI. V lost 4 bases, J lost 6 bases, and 13 bases lay in between. The CDR3 totals 14 residues. This CDR3 is CASSLPGPLNEQFF. In DNA form, the CDR3 reads TGTGCCAGCTCACTTCCCGGTCCCCTCAATGAGCAGTTCTTC.

CDR3 coding DNA: TGTGCCAGCAGCGTAGCGGGACTAGCGGCCCACAATGAGCAGTTCTTC. Its translation: CASSVAGLAAHNEQFF. V gene TRBV9 combines with J gene TRBJ2-1; 11 nucleotides line up with TRBD2. V dropped 0 bases and J dropped 5; count of bases not matched to a gene: 4. CDR3 length: 16 residues. CDR1 is SGDLS, CDR2 YYNGEE, per germline.

V and J are TRBV4-2 and TRBJ2-7; a possible D gene is TRBD1 (5 bases). Germline CDR1 LGHNA, CDR2 YNFKEQ. This CDR3 region has 14 residues. V dropped 0 bases and J dropped 6 bases, with 12 bases sitting between them. The CDR3: CASSQDVYRGEQYF. CDR3 DNA: TGTGCCAGCAGCCAAGATGTTTATAGGGGCGAGCAGTACTTC.

The chain links TRBV19 to TRBJ2-7, with TRBD1 matching over 11 bases. Germline V lookup: CDR1 LNHDA, CDR2 SQIVND (reference sequence). The CDR3 totals 14 residues. V lost 5 bases to trimming and J lost 3 bases; unmatched junction nucleotides: 3. The CDR3 DNA reads as TGTGCCAGTAGTTTCGGGACAGGGGGCTACGAGCAGTACTTC. As protein: CASSFGTGGYEQYF.

The chain uses TRBV7-9 and TRBJ2-2; D tentatively fits TRBD1 or TRBD2 (5 bases each). V lost 5 bases and J 9 bases, leaving 16 bases between the germline ends. The CDR3 has 14 residues. CDR1 SEHNR and CDR2 FQNEAQ come from the germline V gene (reference sequence). This chain's CDR3 is CASSLGTANRELFF. The CDR3 nucleotides read TGTGCCAGCAGCCTCGGGACCGCTAACCGGGAGCTGTTTTTT.

As for this clone: Other nucleotide sequences from this sample produce the same CDR3. The rearrangement links TRBV5-1 to TRBJ1-1; D unresolved. Trimming cost V 4 bases and J 5 bases, with 6 bases left between them. Looked up from germline, CDR1 is SGHRS and CDR2 is YFSETQ. The CDR3 is 11 residues long. The CDR3 loop reads CASSLGTEAFF. In nucleotides, the CDR3 is TGCGCCAGCAGCCTTGGAACTGAAGCTTTCTTT.